These 5 T cell receptor beta chains originate from one sample sequenced in a study of cytomegalovirus exposure and HLA in healthy donors. With 60 Vbeta and 13 Jbeta primers, the PCR was carried out. Libraries were prepared by immunoSEQ multiplex PCR; TCRdb keeps only in-frame clonotypes and omits some of them. This listing includes approximately 150,000 clones. Input material: PBMCs. These receptors all come from a woman aged 40 to 50 in good health and CMV-seronegative.

The chain employs TRBV7-2 and TRBJ2-5, with a tentative D call TRBD2 (6 bases). This CDR3 is 15 amino acids long. The germline gives CDR1 SGHTA, CDR2 FQGNSA. V was cut by 5 bases and J by 2 bases, with 15 bases left in between. CDR3 sequence (DNA): TGTGCCAGCAGCCCTCCGAGGGACTTTCAAGAGACCCAGTACTTC. Its translation: CASSPPRDFQETQYF.

The chain carries TRBV7-9 and TRBJ2-3, with 11 bases that match TRBD2. The CDR3 length is 18 residues. V shed 0 bases, J shed 7 bases, and the junction held 12 bases outside the gene matches. CDR1 is SEHNR, CDR2 FQNEAQ, per germline (reference sequence). CDR3 sequence (DNA): TGTGCCAGCAGCTTAGCAATGGGTAGCGGGGGGGCCTTGAATACGCAGTATTTT. This encodes CASSLAMGSGGALNTQYF.

The V call is TRBV18, the J call TRBJ1-3; TRBD1 aligns across 7 bases. The germline CDR1 and CDR2 sequences are KGHSH and LQKENI. CDR3 length: 17 residues. V gave up 3 bases and J gave up 2 bases; unmatched junction bases: 10. CDR3 residues: CASSPSVSTGPGNTIYF. CDR3 nucleotide sequence: TGTGCCAGCTCACCTTCAGTATCGACAGGGCCTGGAAACACCATATATTTT.

The chain combines TRBV6-1 with TRBJ2-7, with D possibly being TRBD1 (5 bases). Deletions cut 6 bases from V and 2 bases from J, with 14 bases between. In germline, CDR1 is MNHNS, CDR2 SASEGT. The CDR3 loop spans 14 amino acids. CDR3 region: CASRGLRAPYEQYV. The CDR3 coding sequence is TGTGCCAGCAGGGGGCTCAGGGCCCCCTACGAGCAGTACGTC.

The V call is TRBV9, the J call TRBJ2-5; 9 nucleotides align to TRBD2. The closer fit of TRBJ2-7 to the DNA end suggests the J call may be wrong. This CDR3 has 15 amino acids. CDR1 and CDR2 from the germline V gene are SGDLS and YYNGEE. Here the CDR3 DNA reads TGTGCCAGCAGCGTGGGTAGCGGGGGAACCTACGAGCAGTACTTC. Encoded protein: CASSVGSGGTYEQYF.